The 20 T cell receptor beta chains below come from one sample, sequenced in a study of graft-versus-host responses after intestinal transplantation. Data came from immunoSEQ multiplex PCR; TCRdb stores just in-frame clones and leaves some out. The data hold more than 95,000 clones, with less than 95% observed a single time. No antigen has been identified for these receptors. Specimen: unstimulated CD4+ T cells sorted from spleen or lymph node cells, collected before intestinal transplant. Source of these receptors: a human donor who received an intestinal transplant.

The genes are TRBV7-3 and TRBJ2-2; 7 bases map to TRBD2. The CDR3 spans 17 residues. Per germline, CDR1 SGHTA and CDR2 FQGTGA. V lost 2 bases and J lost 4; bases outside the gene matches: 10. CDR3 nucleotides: TGTGCCAGCAGCTTAGGGGGAGGGGCCTATGGCACCGGGGAGCTGTTTTTT. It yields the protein CASSLGGGAYGTGELFF.

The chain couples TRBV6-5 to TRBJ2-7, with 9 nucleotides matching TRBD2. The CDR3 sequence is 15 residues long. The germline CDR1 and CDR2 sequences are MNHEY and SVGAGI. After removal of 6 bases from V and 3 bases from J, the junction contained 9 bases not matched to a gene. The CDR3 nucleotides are TGTGCCAGCAGCCAGACTAGCGGACTCTTCTACGAGCAGTACTTC. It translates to CASSQTSGLFYEQYF.

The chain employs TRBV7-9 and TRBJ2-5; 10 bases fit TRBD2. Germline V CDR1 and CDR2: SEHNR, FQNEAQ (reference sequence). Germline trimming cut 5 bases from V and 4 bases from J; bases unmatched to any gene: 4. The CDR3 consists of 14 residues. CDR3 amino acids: CASSPRLAGETQYF. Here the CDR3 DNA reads TGTGCCAGCAGCCCCAGACTAGCGGGAGAGACCCAGTACTTC.

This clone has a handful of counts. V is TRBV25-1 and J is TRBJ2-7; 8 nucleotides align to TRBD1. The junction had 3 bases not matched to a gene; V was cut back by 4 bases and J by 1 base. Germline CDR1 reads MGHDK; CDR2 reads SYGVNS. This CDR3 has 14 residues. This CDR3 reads CASSVRDRSYEQYF. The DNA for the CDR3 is TGTGCCAGCAGTGTGAGGGACAGGTCCTACGAGCAGTACTTC.

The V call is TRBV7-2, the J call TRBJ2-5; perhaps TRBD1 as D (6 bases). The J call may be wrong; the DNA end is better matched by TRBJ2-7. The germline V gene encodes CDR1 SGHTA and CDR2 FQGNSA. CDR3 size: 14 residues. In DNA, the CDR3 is TGTGCCAGCAGCTTGACAGGTGTCTCCTACGAGCAGTACTTC. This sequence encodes CASSLTGVSYEQYF.

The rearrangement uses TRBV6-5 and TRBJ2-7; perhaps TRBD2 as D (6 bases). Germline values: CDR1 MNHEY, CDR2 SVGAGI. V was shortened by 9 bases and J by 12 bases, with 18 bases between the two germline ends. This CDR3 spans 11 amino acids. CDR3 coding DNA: TGTGCCAGTAATAGTGGGGGGACGCGGTACTTC. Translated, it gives CASNSGGTRYF.

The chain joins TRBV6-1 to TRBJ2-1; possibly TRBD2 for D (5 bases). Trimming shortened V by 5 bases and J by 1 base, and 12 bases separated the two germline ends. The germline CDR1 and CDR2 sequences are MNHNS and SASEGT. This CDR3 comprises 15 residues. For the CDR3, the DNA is TGTGCCAGCAGTTTACTAGGCCCTTCCTACAATGAGCAGTTCTTC. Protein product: CASSLLGPSYNEQFF.

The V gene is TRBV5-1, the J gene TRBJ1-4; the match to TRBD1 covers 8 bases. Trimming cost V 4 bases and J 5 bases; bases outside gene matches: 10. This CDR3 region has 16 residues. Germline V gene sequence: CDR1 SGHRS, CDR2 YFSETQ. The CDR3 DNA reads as TGCGCCAGCAGCCTTGAAGGACAGGGAGAAAATGAAAAACTGTTTTTT. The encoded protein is CASSLEGQGENEKLFF.

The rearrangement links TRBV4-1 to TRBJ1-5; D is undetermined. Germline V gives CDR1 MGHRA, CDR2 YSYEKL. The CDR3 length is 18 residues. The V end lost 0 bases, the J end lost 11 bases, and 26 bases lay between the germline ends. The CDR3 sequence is CASSQDQWEAGALGAQHF. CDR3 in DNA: TGCGCCAGCAGCCAAGATCAATGGGAGGCAGGCGCCCTCGGGGCCCAGCATTTT.

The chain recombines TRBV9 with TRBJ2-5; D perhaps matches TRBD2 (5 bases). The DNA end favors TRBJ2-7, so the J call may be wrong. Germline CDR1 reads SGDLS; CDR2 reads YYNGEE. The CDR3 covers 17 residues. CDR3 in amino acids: CASSVGPQRGVRYEQYF. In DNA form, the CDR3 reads TGTGCCAGCAGCGTAGGGCCCCAACGGGGTGTGCGCTACGAGCAGTACTTC.

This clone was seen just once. The CDR3 here is CASSTRGLRYNEQFF. The CDR3 coding sequence is TGTGCCAGCAGTACTCGGGGGTTACGCTACAATGAGCAGTTCTTC. V usage is TRBV6-5 and J usage is TRBJ2-1, with D possibly TRBD2 on 6 matching bases. CDR1 is MNHEY, CDR2 SVGAGI, per germline. CDR3 length equals 15 residues. Deletions cut 5 bases from V and 3 bases from J, with 14 bases between.

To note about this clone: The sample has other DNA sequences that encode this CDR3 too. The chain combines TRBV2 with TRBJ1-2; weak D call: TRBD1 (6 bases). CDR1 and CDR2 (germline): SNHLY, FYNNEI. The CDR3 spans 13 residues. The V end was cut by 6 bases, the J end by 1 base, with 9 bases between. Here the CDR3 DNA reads TGTGCCAGCAGCCCACAGGGTAACTATGGCTACACCTTC. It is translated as CASSPQGNYGYTF.

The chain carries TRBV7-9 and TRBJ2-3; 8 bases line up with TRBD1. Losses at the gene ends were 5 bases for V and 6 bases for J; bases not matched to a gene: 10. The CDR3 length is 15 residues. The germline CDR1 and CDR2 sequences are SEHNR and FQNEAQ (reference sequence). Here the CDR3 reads CASSLRQGFGDTQYF. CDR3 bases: TGTGCCAGCAGCCTTCGACAGGGGTTCGGGGATACGCAGTATTTT.

The DNA for the CDR3 is TGTGCCAGTCGGACTAGCGGGGGGGCTATCAATGAGCAGTTCTTC. As protein: CASRTSGGAINEQFF. The chain is built from TRBV19 and TRBJ2-1; 15 bases fit TRBD2. Germline CDR1 LNHDA, CDR2 SQIVND (reference sequence). The V and J ends lost 8 bases and 6 bases, in that order; junction bases with no gene match: 5. This CDR3 comprises 15 residues.

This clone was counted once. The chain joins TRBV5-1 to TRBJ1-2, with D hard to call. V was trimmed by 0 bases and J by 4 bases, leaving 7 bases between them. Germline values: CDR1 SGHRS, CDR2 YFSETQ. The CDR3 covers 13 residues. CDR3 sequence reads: CASSLGGGYGYTF. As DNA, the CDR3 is TGCGCCAGCAGCTTGGGGGGAGGCTATGGCTACACCTTC.

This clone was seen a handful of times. The DNA of the CDR3 is TGCGCCAGTCAAGGGGCCTATGGCTACACCTTC. Its translation: CASQGAYGYTF. This chain connects TRBV5-1 to TRBJ1-2; a possible D gene is TRBD1 (5 bases). V dropped 8 bases and J dropped 4 bases, with 9 bases sitting between them. Germline CDR1 reads SGHRS; CDR2 reads YFSETQ. This CDR3 comprises 11 residues. The full variable domain, completed using reference TRBV5-1 and TRBJ1-2, is KAGVTQTPRYLIKTRGQQVTLSCSPISGHRSVSWYQQTPGQGLQFLFEYFSETQRNKGNFPGRFSGRQFSNSRSEMNVSTLELGDSALYLCASQGAYGYTFGSGTRLTVV.

The CDR3 reads CANGRTFTDTQYF. The CDR3 DNA is TGTGCCAACGGACGGACATTCACAGATACGCAGTATTTT. This sequence joins TRBV10-3 and TRBJ2-3, with D perhaps matching TRBD1 (5 bases). Germline CDR1 ENHRY, CDR2 SYGVKD. Trimming took off 10 bases at V and 2 bases at J, with 13 bases between the two ends. CDR3 length: 13 amino acids.

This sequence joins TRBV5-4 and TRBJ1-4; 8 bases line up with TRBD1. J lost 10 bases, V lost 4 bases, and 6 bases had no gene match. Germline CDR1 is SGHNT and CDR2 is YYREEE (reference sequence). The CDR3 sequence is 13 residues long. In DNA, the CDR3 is TGTGCCAGCAGCCCCGGGACAGGTAGAAAACTGTTTTTT. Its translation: CASSPGTGRKLFF.

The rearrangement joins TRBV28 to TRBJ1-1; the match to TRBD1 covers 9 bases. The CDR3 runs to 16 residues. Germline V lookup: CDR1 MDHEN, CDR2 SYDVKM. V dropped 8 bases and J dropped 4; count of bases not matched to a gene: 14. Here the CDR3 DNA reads TGTGCCAGCGCCGAACAGGGGGCGGTAATGGGCACTGAAGCTTTCTTT. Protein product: CASAEQGAVMGTEAFF.

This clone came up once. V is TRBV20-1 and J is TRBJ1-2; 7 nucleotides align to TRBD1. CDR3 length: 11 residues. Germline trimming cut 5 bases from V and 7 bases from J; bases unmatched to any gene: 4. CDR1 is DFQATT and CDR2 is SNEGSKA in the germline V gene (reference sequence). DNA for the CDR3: TGCAGTGCTCTCCGGACAGGTGGCTACACCTTC. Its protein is CSALRTGGYTF.